This passage covers 2 T cell receptor beta chains from one sample sequenced in a study of CD8 T cells in ankylosing spondylitis. TCRdb passed the 5' RACE reads through MiXCR, listing each CDR3 protein once. The table has roughly 170,000 distinct CDR3 sequences, 9.8% seen once; the top ten hold approximately 15%. The material sequenced was blood, either unsorted or a sorted T cell fraction (not recorded which). The receptors come from a female donor with ankylosing spondylitis or in good health (not recorded which).

This clonotype appeared a few times. This rearrangement joins TRBV5-4 to TRBJ2-6, with D tentatively TRBD2 (5 bases). This CDR3 comprises 15 residues. V shed 0 bases and J shed 2 bases, with 6 bases lying between them. Germline loops: CDR1 SGHNT, CDR2 YYREEE (reference sequence). CDR3 nucleotides: TGTGCCAGCAGCTTGGAGGGAGCTGGGGCCAACGTCCTGACTTTC. It encodes CASSLEGAGANVLTF.

This clonotype was observed many times. This chain uses TRBV12-3 or TRBV12-4 with TRBJ2-5; D ambiguous. Trimming stripped 5 bases from V and 2 bases from J, with 18 bases between. The CDR3 covers 16 residues. CDR3 residues: CASSPRAAMPQETQYF. The CDR3 DNA is TGTGCCAGCAGTCCTCGGGCAGCGATGCCTCAAGAGACCCAGTACTTC.